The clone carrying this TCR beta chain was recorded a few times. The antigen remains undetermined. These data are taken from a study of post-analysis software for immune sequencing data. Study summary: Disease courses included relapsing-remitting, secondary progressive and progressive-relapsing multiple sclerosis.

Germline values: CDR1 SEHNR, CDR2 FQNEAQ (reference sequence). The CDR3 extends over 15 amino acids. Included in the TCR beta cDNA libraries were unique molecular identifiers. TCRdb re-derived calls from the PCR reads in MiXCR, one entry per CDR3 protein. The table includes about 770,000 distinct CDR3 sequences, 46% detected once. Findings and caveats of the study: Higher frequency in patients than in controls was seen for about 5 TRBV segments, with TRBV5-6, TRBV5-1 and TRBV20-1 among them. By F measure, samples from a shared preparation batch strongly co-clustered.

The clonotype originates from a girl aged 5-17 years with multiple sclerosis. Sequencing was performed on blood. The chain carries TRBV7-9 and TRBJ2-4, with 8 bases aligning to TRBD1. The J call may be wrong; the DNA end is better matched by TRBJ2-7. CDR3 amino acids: CASSPRTGRMYEQYF. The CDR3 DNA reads TGTGCCAGCAGCCCCCGGACAGGGAGGATGTACGAGCAGTACTTC.